This section outlines one T cell receptor beta chain sequence together with its context. The antigen remains undetermined. This record comes from a study of Ad26.COV2.S vaccination and SARS-CoV-2 variants. Study-wide background: Ad26.COV2.S was injected intramuscularly once or twice, 56 days apart. Overall study results and limits: While placebo recipients had lower spike-specific TCR breadth, vaccine recipients had more.

The treatment is: over 15 received Ad26.COV2.S at low or high dose, single or two shots; 5 received placebo; per-sample allocation not given. Collection of the samples took place on day 63 after the first injection of vaccine or placebo. Some clones are missing from TCRdb's copy, which holds only in-frame ones; the method was immunoSEQ multiplex PCR. The sample includes some 330,000 clones, approximately 87% seen only once; the top ten take around 5.5%. Trimming took 8 bases from V and 8 from J, leaving 16 bases between them. From germline, CDR1 is SEHNR and CDR2 FQNEAQ (reference sequence). This CDR3 has 13 residues.

The sequencing here drew on peripheral blood, taken in a trial of Ad26.COV2.S vaccine versus placebo. The TCR comes from a person between 18 and 60 years old who received the Ad26.COV2.S COVID-19 vaccine or a placebo. The chain is built from TRBV7-9 and TRBJ2-1, with a weak D call TRBD2 (6 bases). In DNA form, the CDR3 reads TGTGCCAGCGTCATTAATGAGCGGGATGAGCAGTTCTTC. Protein sequence: CASVINERDEQFF.